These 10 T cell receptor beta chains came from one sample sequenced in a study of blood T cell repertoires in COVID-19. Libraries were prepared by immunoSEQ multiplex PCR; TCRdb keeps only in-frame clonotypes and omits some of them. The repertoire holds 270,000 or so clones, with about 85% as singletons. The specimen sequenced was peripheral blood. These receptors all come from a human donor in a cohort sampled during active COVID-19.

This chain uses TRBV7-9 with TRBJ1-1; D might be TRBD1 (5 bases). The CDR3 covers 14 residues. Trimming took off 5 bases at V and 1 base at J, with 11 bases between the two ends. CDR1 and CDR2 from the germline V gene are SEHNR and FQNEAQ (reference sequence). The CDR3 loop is CASSLNQGNTEAFF. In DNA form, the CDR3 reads TGTGCCAGCAGCCTGAACCAGGGGAACACTGAAGCTTTCTTT.

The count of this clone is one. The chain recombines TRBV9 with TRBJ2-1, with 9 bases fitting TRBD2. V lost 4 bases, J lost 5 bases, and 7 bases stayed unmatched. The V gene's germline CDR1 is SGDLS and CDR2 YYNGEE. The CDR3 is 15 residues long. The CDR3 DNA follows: TGTGCCAGCAGCCCCAGACTAGCGGACAACAATGAGCAGTTCTTC. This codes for CASSPRLADNNEQFF.

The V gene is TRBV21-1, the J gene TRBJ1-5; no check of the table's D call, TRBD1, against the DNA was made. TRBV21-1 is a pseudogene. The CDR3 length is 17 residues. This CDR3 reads CASSKEGQGSGNQPQHF. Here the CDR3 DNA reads TGTGCCAGCAGCAAAGAGGGACAGGGGTCGGGCAATCAGCCCCAGCATTTT.

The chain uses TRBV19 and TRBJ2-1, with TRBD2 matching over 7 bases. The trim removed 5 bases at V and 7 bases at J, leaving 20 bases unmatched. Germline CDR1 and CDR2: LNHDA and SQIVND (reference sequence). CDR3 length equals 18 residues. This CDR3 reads CASSRSRLSGIVDNEQFF. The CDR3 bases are TGTGCCAGTAGTCGTTCGAGATTAAGCGGGATTGTGGATAATGAGCAGTTCTTC. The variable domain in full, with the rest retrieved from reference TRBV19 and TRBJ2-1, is DGGITQSPKYLFRKEGQNVTLSCEQNLNHDAMYWYRQDPGQGLRLIYYSQIVNDFQKGDIAEGYSVSREKKESFPLTVTSAQKNPTAFYLCASSRSRLSGIVDNEQFFGPGTRLTVL.

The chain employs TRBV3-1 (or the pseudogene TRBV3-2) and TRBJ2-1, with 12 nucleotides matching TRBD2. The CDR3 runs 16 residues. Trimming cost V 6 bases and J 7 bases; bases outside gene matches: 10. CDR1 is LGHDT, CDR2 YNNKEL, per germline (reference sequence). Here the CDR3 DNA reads TGTGCCAGCAGTTCCTCTAGCGGGAGGGCCATAAATGAGCAGTTCTTC. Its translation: CASSSSSGRAINEQFF.

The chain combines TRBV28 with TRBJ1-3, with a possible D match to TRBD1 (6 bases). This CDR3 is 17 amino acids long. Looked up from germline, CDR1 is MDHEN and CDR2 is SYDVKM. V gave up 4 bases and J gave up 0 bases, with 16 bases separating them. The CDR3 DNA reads TGTGCCAGCAGTTCCTTTGGGGGGGGCGCCTCTGGAAACACCATATATTTT. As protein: CASSSFGGGASGNTIYF.

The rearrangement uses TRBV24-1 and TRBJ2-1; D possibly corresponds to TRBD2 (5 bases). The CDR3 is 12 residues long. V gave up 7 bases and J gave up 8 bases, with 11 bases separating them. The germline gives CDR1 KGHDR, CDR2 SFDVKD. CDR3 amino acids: CATSPGRDEQFF. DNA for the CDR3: TGTGCCACCAGCCCCGGGCGGGATGAGCAGTTCTTC.

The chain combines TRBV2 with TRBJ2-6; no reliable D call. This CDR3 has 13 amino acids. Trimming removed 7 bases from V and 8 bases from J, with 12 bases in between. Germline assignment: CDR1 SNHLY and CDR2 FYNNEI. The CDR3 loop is CASTFGRTNVLTF. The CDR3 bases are TGTGCCAGCACCTTCGGCAGGACCAACGTCCTGACTTTC.

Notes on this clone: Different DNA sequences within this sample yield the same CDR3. CDR3 in DNA: TGTGCCAGCAGTTTGCAGGAGACCCAGTACTTC. Its translation is CASSLQETQYF. The chain recombines TRBV11-2 with TRBJ2-5; D call uncertain. CDR1 is SGHAT, CDR2 FQNNGV, per germline. Trimming cost V 6 bases and J 5 bases, with 7 bases left between them. The CDR3 has 11 residues.

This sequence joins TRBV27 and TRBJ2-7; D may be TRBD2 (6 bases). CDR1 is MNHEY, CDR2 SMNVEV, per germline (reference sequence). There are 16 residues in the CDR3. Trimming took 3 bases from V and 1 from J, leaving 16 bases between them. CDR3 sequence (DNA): TGTGCCAGCAGTTTTTACCCTAGCGCAATATCCTACGAGCAGTACTTC. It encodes CASSFYPSAISYEQYF.